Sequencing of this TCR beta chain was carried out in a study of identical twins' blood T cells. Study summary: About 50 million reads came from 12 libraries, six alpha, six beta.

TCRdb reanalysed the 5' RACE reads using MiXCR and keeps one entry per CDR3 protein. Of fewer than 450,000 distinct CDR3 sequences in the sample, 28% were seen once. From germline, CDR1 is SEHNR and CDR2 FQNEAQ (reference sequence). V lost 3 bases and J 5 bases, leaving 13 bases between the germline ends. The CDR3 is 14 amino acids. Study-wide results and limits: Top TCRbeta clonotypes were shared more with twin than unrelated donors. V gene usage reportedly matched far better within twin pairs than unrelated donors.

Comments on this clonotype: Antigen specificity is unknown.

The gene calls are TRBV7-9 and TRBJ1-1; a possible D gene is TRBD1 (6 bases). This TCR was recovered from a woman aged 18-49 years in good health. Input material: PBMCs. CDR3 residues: CASSFGGKGTEAFF. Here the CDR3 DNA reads TGTGCCAGCAGCTTTGGGGGCAAGGGGACTGAAGCTTTCTTT.